Included here is one TCR beta chain sequence, with context. Its cognate antigen has yet to be identified. Nothing much larger sits one base from this clone, and base qualities are not available. Single viable CD3+CD4+CD8-CD45RO+ cells were sorted as memory CD4+ T cells on a FACSAria II. To determine CMV serostatus, a Roche Elecsys assay was used that detects serum IgG against CMV pp150, pp28, p38 and p52. Following thawing, total CD4+ T cells were enriched through positive selection using CD4 magnetic microbeads. Samples originated from another study that specifically interrogated the CD4+ T cell memory repertoire. Peripheral blood mononuclear cells were isolated and cryopreserved according to standard operating procedures, and serum was kept at -80 degrees C. Staining used CD3-PerCP (BW264/56), CD4-APC (RPA-T4), CD45RO-PE (UCHT1) and CD8-Pacific Orange (3B5) antibodies, with Sytox blue excluding non-viable cells.

The data are from a study of memory CD4+ T cells and cytomegalovirus serostatus (dated by TCRdb to the late 2010s). In the study overall: The 35 or so healthy Belgian adults in the cohort included 9 who were CMV seropositive and about 24 who were CMV seronegative. To replicate a published TCR-based CMV serostatus classifier, the study sequenced CD4+ memory TCRbeta repertoires from a Belgian cohort whose cytomegalovirus serostatus was known.

Points the paper makes about the study in general: Results were interpreted as suggesting that the CMV-associated TCR signature is largely present in the CD4+ memory repertoire. Among the 150 to 200 previously reported CMV-associated TCRbeta sequences, 67 showed up in the CD4+ memory repertoires, with each one found in between one and five individuals. Only CD4+CD45RO+ memory cells were sequenced, in contrast to the original study, in which naive and memory CD4+ and CD8+ populations were covered. On the Belgian cohort, the classifier built on the original framework reached a median bootstrapped AUC of almost 0.96, with a 95% CI of 0.76-1.00. For CMV serostatus prediction, a median bootstrapped AUC of about 0.96 was reached with the original framework, and a median bootstrapped AUC of approximately 0.92 was reached with a US-trained random forest.

The Quick-DNA Microprep Kit was used to extract genomic DNA from the sorted cells. TCRbeta DNA was amplified with the immunoSEQ hsTCRbeta kit following the manufacturer's protocol. An Illumina MiSeq instrument was used to sequence the TCRbeta libraries. The original pipeline was this. Removing out-of-frame sequences left 2,204,828 distinct TCRbeta sequences, an average of about 70,000 per individual. Two values were used to score each individual: the count of about 160 previously reported CMV-associated TCRbeta sequences and the total count of productive distinct TCRbeta sequences. A beta-binomial model was reimplemented in Python, and scikit-learn random forests with default parameters were trained on US cohort data. On the Belgian cohort, classifier performance was reported as the median AUC, along with percentile confidence intervals, across 10,000 bootstrap iterations. TCRdb's version of the immuneACCESS table is confined to in-frame rearrangements and falls short of the full clone set. An unresolved V gene accounts for under half of the shortfall where checked; the remainder is of unknown origin. V and J calls and clone size are given by that table; D and trimming were obtained from the DNA. Across this sample there are about 50,000 clones, with 82% seen only once. Clones ranked in the top ten supply approximately 0.55% of the sample.

The V and J ends are trimmed by 5 bases and 2 bases, leaving 23 bases between them. Reading from cysteine to phenylalanine, the CDR3 counts 18 amino acids. Solely the CDR3 DNA is kept, with 54 bases framed from the first base. In the germline V gene (reference sequence), CDR1 corresponds to SGHAT and CDR2 to FQDESV. Sequencing used memory CD4+ T cells from blood. This clonotype originated in an adult in good health and CMV-seronegative. Recombination joined TRBV11-1 with TRBJ2-3; there is no confident call for the D gene. Here the CDR3 is given as CASSRVLSTSVTTDTQYF. The DNA sequence reads TGTGCCAGCAGCCGAGTTTTGTCAACGAGCGTGACCACAGATACGCAGTATTTT.